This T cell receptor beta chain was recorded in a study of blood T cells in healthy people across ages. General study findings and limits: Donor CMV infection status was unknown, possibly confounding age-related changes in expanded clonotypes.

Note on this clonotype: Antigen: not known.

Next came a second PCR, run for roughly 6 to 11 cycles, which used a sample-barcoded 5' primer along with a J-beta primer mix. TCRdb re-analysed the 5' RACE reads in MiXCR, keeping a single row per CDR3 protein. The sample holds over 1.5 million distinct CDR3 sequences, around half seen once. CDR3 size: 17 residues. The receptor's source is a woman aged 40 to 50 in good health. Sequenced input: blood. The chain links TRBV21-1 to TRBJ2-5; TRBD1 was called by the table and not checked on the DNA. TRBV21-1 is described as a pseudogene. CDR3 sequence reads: CASSKEKERGQRSTQYF. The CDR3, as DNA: TGTGCCAGCAGCAAAGAAAAGGAAAGGGGACAGCGCTCGACCCAGTACTTC.